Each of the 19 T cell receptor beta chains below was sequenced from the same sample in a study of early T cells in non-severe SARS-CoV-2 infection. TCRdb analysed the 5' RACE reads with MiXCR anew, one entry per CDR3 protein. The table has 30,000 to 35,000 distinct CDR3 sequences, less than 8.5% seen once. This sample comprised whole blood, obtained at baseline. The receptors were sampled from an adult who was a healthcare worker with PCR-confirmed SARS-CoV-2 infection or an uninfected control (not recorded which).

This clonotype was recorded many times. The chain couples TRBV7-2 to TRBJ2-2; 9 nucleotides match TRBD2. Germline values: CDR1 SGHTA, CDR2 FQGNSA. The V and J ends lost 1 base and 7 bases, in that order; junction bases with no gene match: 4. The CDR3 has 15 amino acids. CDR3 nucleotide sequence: TGTGCCAGCAGCTTAGGCGGTAGCGGGAGCGGGGAGCTGTTTTTT. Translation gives CASSLGGSGSGELFF.

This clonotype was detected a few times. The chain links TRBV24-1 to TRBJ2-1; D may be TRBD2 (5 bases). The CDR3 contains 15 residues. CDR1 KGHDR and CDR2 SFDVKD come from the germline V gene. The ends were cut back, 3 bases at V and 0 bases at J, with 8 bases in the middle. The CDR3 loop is CATSDPGISYNEQFF. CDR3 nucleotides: TGTGCCACCAGTGATCCGGGGATCTCCTACAATGAGCAGTTCTTC.

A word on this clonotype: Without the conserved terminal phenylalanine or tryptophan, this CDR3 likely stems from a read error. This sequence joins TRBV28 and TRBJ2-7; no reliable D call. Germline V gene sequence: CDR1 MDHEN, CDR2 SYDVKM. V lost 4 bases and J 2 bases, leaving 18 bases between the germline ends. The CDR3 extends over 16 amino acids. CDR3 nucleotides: TGTGCCAGCAGTTCGATAACTAATGACCGGGCCTACGAGCAGTACTCC. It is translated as CASSSITNDRAYEQYS.

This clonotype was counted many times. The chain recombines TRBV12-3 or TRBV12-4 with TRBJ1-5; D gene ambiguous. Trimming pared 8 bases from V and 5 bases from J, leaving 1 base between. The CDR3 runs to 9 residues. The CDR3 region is CASDQPQHF. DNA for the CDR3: TGTGCCAGCGATCAGCCCCAGCATTTT.

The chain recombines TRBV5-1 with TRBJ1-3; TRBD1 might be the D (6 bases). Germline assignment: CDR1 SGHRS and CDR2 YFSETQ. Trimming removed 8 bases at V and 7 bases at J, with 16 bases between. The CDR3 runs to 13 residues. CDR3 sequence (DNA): TGCGCCAGTTCCAGGGGACTAAGGAACACCATATATTTT. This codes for CASSRGLRNTIYF.

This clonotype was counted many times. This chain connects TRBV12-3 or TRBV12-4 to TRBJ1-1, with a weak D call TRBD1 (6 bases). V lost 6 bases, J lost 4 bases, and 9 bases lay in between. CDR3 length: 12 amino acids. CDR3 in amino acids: CASRHRATEAFF. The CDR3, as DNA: TGTGCCAGCAGACACAGGGCCACTGAAGCTTTCTTT.

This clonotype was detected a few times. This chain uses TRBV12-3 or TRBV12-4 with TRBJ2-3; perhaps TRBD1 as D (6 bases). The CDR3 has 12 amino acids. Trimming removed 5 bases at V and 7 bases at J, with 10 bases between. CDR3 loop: CASSTQGNTQYF. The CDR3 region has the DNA TGTGCCAGCAGTACTCAGGGGAATACGCAGTATTTT.

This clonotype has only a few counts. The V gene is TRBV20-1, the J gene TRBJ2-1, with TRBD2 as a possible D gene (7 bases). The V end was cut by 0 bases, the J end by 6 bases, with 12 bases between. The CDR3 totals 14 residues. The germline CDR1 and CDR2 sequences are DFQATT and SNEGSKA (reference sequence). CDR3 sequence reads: CSARDRGGVNEQFF. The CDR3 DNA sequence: TGCAGTGCTAGAGATAGGGGGGGCGTCAATGAGCAGTTCTTC.

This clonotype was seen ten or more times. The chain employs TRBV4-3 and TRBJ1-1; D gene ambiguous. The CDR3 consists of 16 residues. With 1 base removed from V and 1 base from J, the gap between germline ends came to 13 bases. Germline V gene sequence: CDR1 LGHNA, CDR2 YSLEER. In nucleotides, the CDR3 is TGCGCCAGCAGCCAAGGGTTCCAAGTCCCGAACACTGAAGCTTTCTTT. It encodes CASSQGFQVPNTEAFF.

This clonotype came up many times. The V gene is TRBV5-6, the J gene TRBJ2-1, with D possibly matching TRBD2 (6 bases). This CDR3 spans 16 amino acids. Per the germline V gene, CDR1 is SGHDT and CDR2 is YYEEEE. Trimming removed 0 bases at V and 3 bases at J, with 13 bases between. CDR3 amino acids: CASSLALRDLYNEQFF. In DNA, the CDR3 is TGTGCCAGCAGCTTGGCCCTGCGGGACCTCTACAATGAGCAGTTCTTC.

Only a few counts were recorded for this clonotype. The CDR3 nucleotides are TGTGCCAGCAGCTTACGGAGGGCTAGCGGGAGTCAAGATACGCAGTATTTT. Translated, it gives CASSLRRASGSQDTQYF. V is TRBV7-2 and J is TRBJ2-3; 10 positions match TRBD2. The length of the CDR3 is 17 residues. The V gene's germline CDR1 is SGHTA and CDR2 FQGNSA. The ends lost 2 bases at V and 5 bases at J; junction bases unmatched: 10. Drawing the rest from reference TRBV7-2 and TRBJ2-3, the complete variable domain is GAGVSQSPSNKVTEKGKDVELRCDPISGHTALYWYRQSLGQGLEFLIYFQGNSAPDKSGLPSDRFSAERTGGSVSTLTIQRTQQEDSAVYLCASSLRRASGSQDTQYFGPGTRLTVL.

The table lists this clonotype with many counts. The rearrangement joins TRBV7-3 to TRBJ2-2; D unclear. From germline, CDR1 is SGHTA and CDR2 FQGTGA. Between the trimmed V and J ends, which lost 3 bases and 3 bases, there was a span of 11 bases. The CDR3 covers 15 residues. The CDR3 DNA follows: TGTGCCAGCAGCTTGGTAGCCCATGACACCGGGGAGCTGTTTTTT. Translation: CASSLVAHDTGELFF.

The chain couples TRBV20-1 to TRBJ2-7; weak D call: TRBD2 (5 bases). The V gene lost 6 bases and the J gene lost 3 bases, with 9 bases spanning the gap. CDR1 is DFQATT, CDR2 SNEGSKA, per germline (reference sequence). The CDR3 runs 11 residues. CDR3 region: CSATISYEQYF. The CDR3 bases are TGCAGTGCGACTATTAGCTACGAGCAGTACTTC.

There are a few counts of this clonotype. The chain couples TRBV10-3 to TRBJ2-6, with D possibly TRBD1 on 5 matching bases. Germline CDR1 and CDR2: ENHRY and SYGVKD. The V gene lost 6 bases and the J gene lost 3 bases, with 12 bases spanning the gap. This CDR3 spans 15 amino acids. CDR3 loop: CAISPGHGGANVLTF. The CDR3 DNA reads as TGTGCCATCAGCCCCGGACACGGTGGGGCCAACGTCCTGACTTTC.

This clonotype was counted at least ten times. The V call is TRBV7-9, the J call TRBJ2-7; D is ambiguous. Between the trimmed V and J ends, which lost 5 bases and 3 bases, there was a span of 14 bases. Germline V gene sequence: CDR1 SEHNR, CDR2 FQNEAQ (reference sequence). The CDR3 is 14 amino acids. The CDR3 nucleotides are TGTGCCAGCAGCAAGCAAGAGACTTACTACGAGCAGTACTTC. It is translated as CASSKQETYYEQYF.

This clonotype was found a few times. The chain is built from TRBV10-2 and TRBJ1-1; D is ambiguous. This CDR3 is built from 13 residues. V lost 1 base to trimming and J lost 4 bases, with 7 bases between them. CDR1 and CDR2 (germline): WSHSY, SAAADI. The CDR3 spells CASSELGFTEAFF. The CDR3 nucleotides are TGCGCCAGCAGTGAGTTGGGGTTCACTGAAGCTTTCTTT.

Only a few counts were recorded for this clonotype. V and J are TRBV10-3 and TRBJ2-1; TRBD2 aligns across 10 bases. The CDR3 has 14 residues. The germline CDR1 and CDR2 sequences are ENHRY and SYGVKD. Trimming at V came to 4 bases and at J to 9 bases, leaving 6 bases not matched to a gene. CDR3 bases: TGTGCCATCAGTGTTCTAGCGGGAGATAGTGAGCAGTTCTTC. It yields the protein CAISVLAGDSEQFF.

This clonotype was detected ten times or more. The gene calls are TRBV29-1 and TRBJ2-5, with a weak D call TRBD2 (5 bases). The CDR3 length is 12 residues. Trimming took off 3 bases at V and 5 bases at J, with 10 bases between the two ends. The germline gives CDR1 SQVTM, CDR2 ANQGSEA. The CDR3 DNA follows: TGCAGCGTTGACCGGGATGGGGAGACCCAGTACTTC. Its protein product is CSVDRDGETQYF.

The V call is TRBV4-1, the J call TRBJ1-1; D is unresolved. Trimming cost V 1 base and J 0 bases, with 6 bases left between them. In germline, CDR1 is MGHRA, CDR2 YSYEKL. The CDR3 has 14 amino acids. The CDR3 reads CASSQVSLNTEAFF. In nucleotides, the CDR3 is TGCGCCAGCAGCCAAGTCAGCCTGAACACTGAAGCTTTCTTT.